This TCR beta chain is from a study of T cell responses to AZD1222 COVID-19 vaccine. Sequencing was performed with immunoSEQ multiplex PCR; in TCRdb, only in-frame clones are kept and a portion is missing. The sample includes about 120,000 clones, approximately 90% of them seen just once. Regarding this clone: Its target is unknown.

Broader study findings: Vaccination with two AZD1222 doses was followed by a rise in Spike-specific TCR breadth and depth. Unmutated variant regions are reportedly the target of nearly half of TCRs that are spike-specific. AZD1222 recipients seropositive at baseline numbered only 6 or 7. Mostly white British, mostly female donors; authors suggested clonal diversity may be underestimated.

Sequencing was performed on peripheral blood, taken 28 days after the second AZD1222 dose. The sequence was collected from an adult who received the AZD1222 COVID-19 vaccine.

CDR3 DNA: TGTGCCAGCGCATCGTCAGGGGTTTCCTACAATGAGCAGTTCTTC. It specifies CASASSGVSYNEQFF. The chain links TRBV9 to TRBJ2-1; D might be TRBD1 (6 bases). The CDR3 contains 15 residues. Per germline, CDR1 SGDLS and CDR2 YYNGEE. V shed 7 bases and J shed 1 base, with 15 bases lying between them.